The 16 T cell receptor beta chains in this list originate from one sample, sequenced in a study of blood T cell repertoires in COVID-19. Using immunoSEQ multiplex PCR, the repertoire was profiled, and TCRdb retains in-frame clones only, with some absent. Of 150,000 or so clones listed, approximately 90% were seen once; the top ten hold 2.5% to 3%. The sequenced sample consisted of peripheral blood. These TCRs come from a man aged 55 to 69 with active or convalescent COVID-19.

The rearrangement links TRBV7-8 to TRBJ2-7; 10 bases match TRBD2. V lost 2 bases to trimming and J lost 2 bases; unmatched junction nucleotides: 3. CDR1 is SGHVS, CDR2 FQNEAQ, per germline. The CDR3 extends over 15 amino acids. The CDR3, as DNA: TGTGCCAGCAGCTTAAAGACTAGCGGGCCCTACGAGCAGTACTTC. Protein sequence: CASSLKTSGPYEQYF.

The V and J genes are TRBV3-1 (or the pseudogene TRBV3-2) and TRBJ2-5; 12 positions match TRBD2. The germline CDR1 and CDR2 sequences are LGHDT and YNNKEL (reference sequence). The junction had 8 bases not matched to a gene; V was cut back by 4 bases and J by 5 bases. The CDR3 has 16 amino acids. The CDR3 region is CASSRHGLAGGETQYF. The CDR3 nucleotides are TGTGCCAGCAGCCGACACGGGCTAGCGGGGGGGGAGACCCAGTACTTC.

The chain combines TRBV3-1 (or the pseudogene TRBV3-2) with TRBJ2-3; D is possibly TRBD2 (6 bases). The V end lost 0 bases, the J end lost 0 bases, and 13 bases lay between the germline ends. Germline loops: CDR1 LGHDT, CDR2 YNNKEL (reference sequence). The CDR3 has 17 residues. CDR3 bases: TGTGCCAGCAGCCAAGATCTTAGCGGAACTAGCACAGATACGCAGTATTTT. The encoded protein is CASSQDLSGTSTDTQYF.

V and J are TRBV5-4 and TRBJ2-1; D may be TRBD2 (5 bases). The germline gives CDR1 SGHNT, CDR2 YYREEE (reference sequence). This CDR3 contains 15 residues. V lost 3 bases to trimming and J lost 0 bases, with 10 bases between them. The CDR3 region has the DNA TGTGCCAGCAGCTCGGGATTTTACTCCTACAATGAGCAGTTCTTC. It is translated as CASSSGFYSYNEQFF.

The CDR3 loop is CASSRTSGGWRTEAFF. CDR3 DNA sequence: TGTGCCAGCAGCCGAACCTCGGGAGGGTGGAGAACTGAAGCTTTCTTT. The chain recombines TRBV3-1 (or the pseudogene TRBV3-2) with TRBJ1-1; D gene unclear. The CDR3 spans 16 residues. Germline V CDR1 and CDR2: LGHDT, YNNKEL (reference sequence). V gave up 4 bases and J gave up 5 bases, with 20 bases separating them.

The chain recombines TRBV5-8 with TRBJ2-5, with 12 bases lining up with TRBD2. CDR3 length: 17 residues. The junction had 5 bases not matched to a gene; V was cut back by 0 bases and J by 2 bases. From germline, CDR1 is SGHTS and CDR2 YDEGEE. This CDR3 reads CASSLAGLAGQQETQYF. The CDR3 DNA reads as TGTGCCAGCAGCTTGGCGGGACTAGCGGGCCAGCAAGAGACCCAGTACTTC.

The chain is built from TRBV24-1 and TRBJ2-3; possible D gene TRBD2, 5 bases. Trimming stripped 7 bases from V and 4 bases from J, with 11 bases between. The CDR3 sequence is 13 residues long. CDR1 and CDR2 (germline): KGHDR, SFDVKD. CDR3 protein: CATRGSASDTQYF. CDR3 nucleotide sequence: TGTGCCACCAGGGGTAGCGCTTCAGATACGCAGTATTTT.

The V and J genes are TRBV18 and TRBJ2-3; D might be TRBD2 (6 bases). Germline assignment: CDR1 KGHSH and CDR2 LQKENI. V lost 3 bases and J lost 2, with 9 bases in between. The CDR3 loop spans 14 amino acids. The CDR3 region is CASSPGGFTDTQYF. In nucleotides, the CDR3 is TGTGCCAGCTCACCTGGAGGGTTCACAGATACGCAGTATTTT.

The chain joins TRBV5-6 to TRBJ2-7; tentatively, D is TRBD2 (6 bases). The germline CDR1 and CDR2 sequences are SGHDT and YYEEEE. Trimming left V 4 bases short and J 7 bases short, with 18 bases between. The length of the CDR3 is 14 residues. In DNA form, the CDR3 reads TGTGCCAGCAGCGTAGGGATCAGACTAGGGGAGCAGTACTTC. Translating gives CASSVGIRLGEQYF.

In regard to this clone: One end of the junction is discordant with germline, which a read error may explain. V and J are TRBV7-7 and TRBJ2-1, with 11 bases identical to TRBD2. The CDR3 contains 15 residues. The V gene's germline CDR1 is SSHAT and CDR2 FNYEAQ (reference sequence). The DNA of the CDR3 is TGTGCTAGCAGCCCAAATAGCGGGAGGGCCAATGAGCAGTTCTTC. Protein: CASSPNSGRANEQFF.

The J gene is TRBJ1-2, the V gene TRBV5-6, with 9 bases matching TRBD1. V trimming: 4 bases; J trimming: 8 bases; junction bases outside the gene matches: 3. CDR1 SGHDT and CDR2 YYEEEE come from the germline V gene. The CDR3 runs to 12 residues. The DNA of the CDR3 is TGTGCCAGCAGCCCAGGACAGGGGGGCTACACCTTC. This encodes CASSPGQGGYTF.

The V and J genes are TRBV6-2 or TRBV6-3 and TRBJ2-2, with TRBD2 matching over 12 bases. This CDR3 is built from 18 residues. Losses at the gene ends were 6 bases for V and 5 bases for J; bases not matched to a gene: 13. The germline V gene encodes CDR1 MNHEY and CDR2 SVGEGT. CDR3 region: CASSFPRLAGVGTGELFF. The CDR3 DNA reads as TGTGCCAGCAGCTTTCCCCGACTAGCGGGAGTCGGAACCGGGGAGCTGTTTTTT.

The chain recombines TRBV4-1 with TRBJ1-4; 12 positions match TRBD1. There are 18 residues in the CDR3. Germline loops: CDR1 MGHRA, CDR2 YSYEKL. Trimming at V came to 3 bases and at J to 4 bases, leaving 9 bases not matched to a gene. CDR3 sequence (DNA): TGCGCCAGCAGCCAGCCGGGGACAGGGGGCTTCGGTAATGAAAAACTGTTTTTT. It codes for CASSQPGTGGFGNEKLFF.

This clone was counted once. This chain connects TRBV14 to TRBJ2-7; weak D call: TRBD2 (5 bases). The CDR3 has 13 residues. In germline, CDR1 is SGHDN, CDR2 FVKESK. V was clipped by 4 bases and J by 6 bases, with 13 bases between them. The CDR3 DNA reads TGTGCCAGCAGCCCGGGGATTTTTGGCGAGCAGTACTTC. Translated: CASSPGIFGEQYF.

The CDR3 region is CASRDNYNSPLHF. The CDR3 coding sequence is TGTGCCAGTAGGGACAATTATAATTCACCCCTCCACTTT. The chain employs TRBV19 and TRBJ1-6; maybe TRBD1 (5 bases). The germline V and J ends were trimmed by 6 bases and 4 bases, with 7 bases remaining between them. Germline V CDR1 and CDR2: LNHDA, SQIVND (reference sequence). The length of the CDR3 is 13 residues.

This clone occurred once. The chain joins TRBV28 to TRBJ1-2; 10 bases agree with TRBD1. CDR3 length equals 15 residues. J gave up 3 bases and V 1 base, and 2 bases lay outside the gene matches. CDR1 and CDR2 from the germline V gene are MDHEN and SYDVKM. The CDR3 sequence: CASSLLTGGDYGYTF. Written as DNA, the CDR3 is TGTGCCAGCAGTTTATTGACAGGGGGCGACTATGGCTACACCTTC.